A few counts support the clone carrying this TCR beta chain. Its antigen is as yet unknown. This sample is part of a study of T cells after yellow fever vaccination. TCRdb called the 5' RACE reads again in MiXCR, with one record for every CDR3 protein. The table lists around 500,000 distinct CDR3 sequences, 21% of them singletons, with 16% in the top ten. Study-wide findings and caveats: A small proportion of clonotypes was detected in both the CD4 and CD8 compartments.

The V gene end was trimmed by 4 bases and the J gene end by 5 bases; junction bases not matched to a gene: 10. This CDR3 has 15 amino acids. Germline V gives CDR1 SGHRS, CDR2 YFSETQ. The sequence derives from a man in his late teens or twenties who received the YFV17D yellow fever vaccine. The chain combines TRBV5-1 with TRBJ1-1, with 8 bases identical to TRBD1. This sample comprised PBMCs, obtained roughly 23 days after the first yellow fever vaccination. Here the CDR3 DNA reads TGCGCCAGCAGCGGGAGGGGACAGGTACGGACTGAAGCTTTCTTT. It specifies CASSGRGQVRTEAFF. The variable domain in full, with the rest retrieved from reference TRBV5-1 and TRBJ1-1, is KAGVTQTPRYLIKTRGQQVTLSCSPISGHRSVSWYQQTPGQGLQFLFEYFSETQRNKGNFPGRFSGRQFSNSRSEMNVSTLELGDSALYLCASSGRGQVRTEAFFGQGTRLTVV.